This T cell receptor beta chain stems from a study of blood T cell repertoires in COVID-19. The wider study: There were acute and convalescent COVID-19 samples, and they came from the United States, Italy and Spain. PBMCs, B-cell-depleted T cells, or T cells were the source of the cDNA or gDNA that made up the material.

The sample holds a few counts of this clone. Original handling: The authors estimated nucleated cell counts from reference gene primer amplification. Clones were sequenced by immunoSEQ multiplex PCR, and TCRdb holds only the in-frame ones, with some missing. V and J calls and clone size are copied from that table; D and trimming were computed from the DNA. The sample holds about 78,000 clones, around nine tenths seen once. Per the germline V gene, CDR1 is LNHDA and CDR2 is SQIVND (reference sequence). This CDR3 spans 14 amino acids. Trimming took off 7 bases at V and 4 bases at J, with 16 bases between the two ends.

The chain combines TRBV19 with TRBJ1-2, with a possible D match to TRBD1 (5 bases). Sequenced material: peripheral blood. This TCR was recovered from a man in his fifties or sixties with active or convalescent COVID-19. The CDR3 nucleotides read TGTGCCAGTACCGTGGGGACTTGGACCTATGGCTACACCTTC. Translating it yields CASTVGTWTYGYTF. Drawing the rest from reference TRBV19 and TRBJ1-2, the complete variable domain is DGGITQSPKYLFRKEGQNVTLSCEQNLNHDAMYWYRQDPGQGLRLIYYSQIVNDFQKGDIAEGYSVSREKKESFPLTVTSAQKNPTAFYLCASTVGTWTYGYTFGSGTRLTVV.